The entry below describes one T cell receptor (beta chain). What it binds is unknown. This sample is drawn from a study of CD8 T cells in Susac syndrome. Study-level points and caveats: The study's TCR sequencing and HLA analysis drew on a certain number of individuals. That number was acknowledged as relatively small.

An input of roughly 0.5 to 1 ug of RNA was subjected to reverse transcription using random hexamers. Amplification of TCR beta CDR3 across 54 Vbeta and 13 Jbeta was performed with immunoSEQ multiplex PCR. TCRdb itself ran the immunoSEQ multiplex PCR reads through MiXCR, one entry per CDR3 protein. This table holds 160,000 or so distinct CDR3 sequences, under 95% found once. Germline CDR1 MNHEY, CDR2 SVGEGT. V was pared by 2 bases and J by 2 bases, with 9 bases between. The CDR3 length is 14 residues. The authors carried out high-throughput sequencing of TCR beta. They applied it to CD8+ and CD4+ T cells obtained from blood.

The sequenced sample was CD4+ T cells from PBMCs. V and J are TRBV6-2 or TRBV6-3 and TRBJ2-5, with TRBD1 as a possible D gene (7 bases). This sequence originates from a human donor in good health. The CDR3 region is CASSYQGGQETQYF. The CDR3 DNA is TGTGCCAGCAGTTACCAGGGGGGACAAGAGACCCAGTACTTC.